A single sample is the source of the 7 T cell receptor beta chains below, sequenced in a study of PD-1 blockade in mismatch repair-deficient tumors. The repertoire was sequenced with immunoSEQ multiplex PCR; TCRdb's copy has only in-frame clones and lacks some. The sample shows fewer than 45,000 clones, around 84% of them seen only once. The specimen was peripheral blood, collected around 76 weeks after starting pembrolizumab. These TCRs come from an adult with mismatch repair-deficient cancer.

This chain uses TRBV5-1 with TRBJ2-7; D is possibly TRBD1 or TRBD2 (6 bases each). CDR1 SGHRS and CDR2 YFSETQ come from the germline V gene. The length of the CDR3 is 13 residues. V was pared by 4 bases and J by 4 bases, with 12 bases between. CDR3 amino acids: CASSTGGGYEQYF. CDR3 nucleotides: TGCGCCAGCAGCACCGGAGGGGGTTACGAGCAGTACTTC.

This chain links TRBV10-3 with TRBJ1-5; a weak D match, TRBD1 (6 bases). The germline V gene has CDR1 ENHRY and CDR2 SYGVKD. This CDR3 is 15 amino acids long. Trimming took off 3 bases at V and 4 bases at J, with 13 bases between the two ends. The CDR3 coding sequence is TGTGCCATCAGTGAAACGGGGGCAGCAAATCAGCCCCAGCATTTT. This gives the protein CAISETGAANQPQHF.

The rearrangement links TRBV5-6 to TRBJ2-7, with 7 bases identical to TRBD1. Germline V gene sequence: CDR1 SGHDT, CDR2 YYEEEE. The CDR3 loop spans 18 amino acids. Trimming took 1 base from V and 3 from J; bases not matched to a gene: 16. CDR3 in amino acids: CASSLRQGEWERRYEQYF. In DNA form, the CDR3 reads TGTGCCAGCAGCTTGAGGCAGGGGGAGTGGGAGCGGCGCTACGAGCAGTACTTC.

The CDR3: CASSGGSGSQHF. The CDR3 nucleotides are TGTGCCAGCAGCGGGGGGTCGGGGTCCCAGCATTTT. This rearrangement joins TRBV5-6 to TRBJ1-5; D is perhaps TRBD1 (5 bases). This CDR3 spans 12 amino acids. V was pared by 4 bases and J by 11 bases, with 13 bases between. Germline V CDR1 and CDR2: SGHDT, YYEEEE.

V and J are TRBV27 and TRBJ1-1; D is undetermined. The CDR3 loop spans 14 amino acids. Germline V gene lookup returns CDR1 MNHEY and CDR2 SMNVEV (reference sequence). V lost 5 bases and J 0 bases, leaving 10 bases between the germline ends. CDR3: CASSPWGVNTEAFF. In DNA, the CDR3 is TGTGCCAGCAGTCCTTGGGGAGTGAACACTGAAGCTTTCTTT.

This chain uses TRBV19 with TRBJ1-2; tentatively, D is TRBD1 (6 bases). Germline V gene data show CDR1 as LNHDA and CDR2 as SQIVND (reference sequence). The length of the CDR3 is 14 residues. The germline V and J ends were trimmed by 2 bases and 7 bases, with 14 bases remaining between them. CDR3 in DNA: TGTGCCAGTAGTATAATTGGCAGGGGTGGTGGCTACACCTTC. Translating gives CASSIIGRGGGYTF.

V gene TRBV5-5 combines with J gene TRBJ1-1, with D unclear. Looked up from germline, CDR1 is SGHKS and CDR2 is YYEKEE (reference sequence). V shed 4 bases and J shed 0 bases, with 19 bases lying between them. The CDR3 length is 17 residues. The CDR3 is CASSDRADNFMNTEAFF. CDR3 nucleotides: TGTGCCAGCAGCGACCGGGCCGACAATTTTATGAACACTGAAGCTTTCTTT. The full variable domain, with the rest looked up from reference TRBV5-5 and TRBJ1-1, is DAGVTQSPTHLIKTRGQQVTLRCSPISGHKSVSWYQQVLGQGPQFIFQYYEKEERGRGNFPDRFSARQFPNYSSELNVNALLLGDSALYLCASSDRADNFMNTEAFFGQGTRLTVV.